The clone carrying this T cell receptor beta chain appeared once. The data derive from a study of blood T cell repertoires in COVID-19. The overall study: Some COVID-19 samples were acute and others convalescent; all came from the United States, Italy and Spain. T cells, B-cell-depleted T cells, or PBMCs supplied cDNA or gDNA.

Authors' data handling: It was from reference gene primer amplification that nucleated cell counts were estimated. The method was immunoSEQ multiplex PCR; TCRdb's version includes in-frame clones alone and lacks a portion of them. That table furnishes V, J and clone size, whereas the DNA furnished D and trimming. Here the sample spans a few hundred thousand clones, more than 75% being singletons. Germline CDR1 reads SGHTA; CDR2 reads FQGNSA. CDR3 size: 13 residues. V lost 1 base and J lost 11; bases outside the gene matches: 4. This sequence joins TRBV7-2 and TRBJ1-4, with TRBD1 matching 7 bases. The clonotype comes from a woman aged 50 to 60 who had recovered from COVID-19. The sequenced sample was peripheral blood. The CDR3 protein is CASSLGPRGKLFF. CDR3 nucleotides: TGTGCCAGCAGCTTAGGCCCCAGGGGGAAACTGTTTTTT.